The sequence of this T cell receptor beta chain was determined in a study of cytomegalovirus exposure and HLA in healthy donors. Study-level results: A later analysis, which compared TCR beta chains of equal frequency, found the HLA-associated ones more clonally expanded. Reports described diagnosis of cytomegalovirus status by the classifier as highly specific and sensitive. About 90% or about 30% of the time was how often most TCR beta V segments were productive, according to an earlier analysis.

Regarding this clone: Its antigen remains unknown.

The CDR3 consists of 14 residues. Germline-derived CDR1 and CDR2 are LNHDA and SQIVND (reference sequence). The ends were cut back, 6 bases at V and 4 bases at J, with 12 bases in the middle. PCR primers comprised 60 Vbeta and 13 Jbeta primers. Only in-frame clones appear in the TCRdb table, and some are missing; sequencing was by immunoSEQ multiplex PCR. This sample carries around 100,000 clones, less than 80% of them seen once, and the ten largest clones take around 4.2%. The V gene is TRBV19, the J gene TRBJ2-2; D may be TRBD1 (6 bases). Sequences were obtained from PBMCs. This clonotype was sampled from a woman in her 40s in good health and CMV-seropositive. CDR3 region: CASRPGHATGELFF. The CDR3 DNA follows: TGTGCCAGTAGGCCGGGACATGCCACCGGGGAGCTGTTTTTT. Full variable domain (remainder filled in from reference TRBV19 and TRBJ2-2): DGGITQSPKYLFRKEGQNVTLSCEQNLNHDAMYWYRQDPGQGLRLIYYSQIVNDFQKGDIAEGYSVSREKKESFPLTVTSAQKNPTAFYLCASRPGHATGELFFGEGSRLTVL.